This passage covers 13 T cell receptor beta chains from one sample sequenced in a study of blood T cell repertoires in COVID-19. The protocol was immunoSEQ multiplex PCR, while the TCRdb copy is restricted to in-frame clones and leaves out a portion. Here the sample spans fewer than 450,000 clones, 87% being singletons. The specimen was peripheral blood. Source of these receptors: a woman aged 45-65 years with COVID-19, enrolled during active disease.

This rearrangement joins TRBV5-5 to TRBJ2-5; D is unclear. This CDR3 has 14 amino acids. Between the trimmed V and J ends, which lost 4 bases and 5 bases, there was a span of 15 bases. The V gene's germline CDR1 is SGHKS and CDR2 YYEKEE (reference sequence). Here the CDR3 reads CASSGLGGLETQYF. CDR3 bases: TGTGCCAGCAGCGGGTTAGGCGGTCTGGAGACCCAGTACTTC.

The chain uses TRBV6-6 and TRBJ2-5; perhaps TRBD2 as D (7 bases). Germline CDR1 reads MNHNY; CDR2 reads SVGAGI (reference sequence). The CDR3 has 16 amino acids. Trimming took off 7 bases at V and 3 bases at J, with 21 bases between the two ends. CDR3 amino acids: CASNSPSRGAKETQYF. The CDR3 nucleotides read TGTGCCAGCAACTCGCCCTCACGGGGGGCCAAAGAGACCCAGTACTTC.

The genes are TRBV19 and TRBJ2-7, with TRBD1 identical over 10 bases. Germline V gives CDR1 LNHDA, CDR2 SQIVND (reference sequence). V lost 5 bases and J lost 1; bases outside the gene matches: 8. The CDR3 runs to 16 residues. The CDR3, as DNA: TGTGCCAGTAGTGGCTTCCGGGACAGGGGTTCCTACGAGCAGTACTTC. Its protein is CASSGFRDRGSYEQYF.

J is TRBJ1-3 and V is TRBV7-9, with D possibly TRBD1 on 5 matching bases. The germline gives CDR1 SEHNR, CDR2 FQNEAQ (reference sequence). CDR3 size: 13 residues. The ends were cut back, 5 bases at V and 3 bases at J, with 8 bases in the middle. This CDR3 reads CASSPTVGNTIYF. In nucleotides, the CDR3 is TGTGCCAGCAGCCCGACAGTTGGAAACACCATATATTTT.

J is TRBJ2-5 and V is TRBV18, with 8 bases aligning to TRBD1. This CDR3 has 14 residues. With 2 bases clipped from V and 4 bases from J, the junction kept 3 bases outside the gene matches. Germline-derived CDR1 and CDR2 are KGHSH and LQKENI. CDR3 nucleotide sequence: TGTGCCAGCTCACCATCAACAGGGGGAGAGACCCAGTACTTC. Protein: CASSPSTGGETQYF.

The chain couples TRBV19 to TRBJ1-2, with a possible D match to TRBD1 (5 bases). The CDR3 spans 13 residues. Per the germline V gene, CDR1 is LNHDA and CDR2 is SQIVND (reference sequence). Deletions cut 4 bases from V and 2 bases from J, with 8 bases between. The CDR3 DNA sequence: TGTGCCAGTAGTAGAAACAGGAACTATGGCTACACCTTC. Residues: CASSRNRNYGYTF.

The J gene is TRBJ2-2, the V gene TRBV5-6; D is unresolved. The V and J ends lost 2 bases and 6 bases respectively, with 5 bases between them. Germline V gene lookup returns CDR1 SGHDT and CDR2 YYEEEE. The CDR3 spans 12 residues. CDR3 sequence (DNA): TGTGCCAGCAGCTTTCGGGCCGGGGAGCTGTTTTTT. It encodes CASSFRAGELFF.

This chain connects TRBV18 to TRBJ1-5, with D unclear. The CDR3 runs to 14 residues. Germline V lookup: CDR1 KGHSH, CDR2 LQKENI. The ends were cut back, 3 bases at V and 0 bases at J, with 6 bases in the middle. Here the CDR3 reads CASSPFNSNQPQHF. CDR3 sequence (DNA): TGTGCCAGCTCACCTTTTAATAGCAATCAGCCCCAGCATTTT.

On this clone: This sample also contains other DNA sequences that code for the same CDR3. J is TRBJ1-2 and V is TRBV2, with D maybe TRBD1 (5 bases). Germline V gene sequence: CDR1 SNHLY, CDR2 FYNNEI. The CDR3 sequence is 13 residues long. V lost 4 bases and J 3 bases, leaving 9 bases between the germline ends. This CDR3 is CASSGRGDYGYTF. The CDR3 DNA reads TGTGCCAGCAGTGGAAGGGGCGACTATGGCTACACCTTC.

This sequence joins TRBV5-4 and TRBJ2-1; 8 bases are shared with TRBD2. This CDR3 comprises 16 residues. CDR1 is SGHNT and CDR2 is YYREEE in the germline V gene (reference sequence). Germline trimming cut 3 bases from V and 9 bases from J; bases unmatched to any gene: 14. This CDR3 reads CASSSRPGLVMSEQFF. The CDR3 DNA follows: TGTGCCAGCAGCTCCCGACCGGGACTAGTAATGAGTGAGCAGTTCTTC.

This clone was counted a single time. This chain joins TRBV21-1 and TRBJ2-2; TRBD2, the table's D call, lacks a check against the DNA. TRBV21-1 is deemed a pseudogene. This CDR3 contains 15 residues. CDR3 residues: CASSSPPVNTGELFF. CDR3 nucleotides: TGTGCCAGCAGCTCTCCACCGGTTAACACCGGGGAGCTGTTTTTT.

The chain employs TRBV5-4 and TRBJ1-4, with a weak D call TRBD1 (6 bases). Germline V gene sequence: CDR1 SGHNT, CDR2 YYREEE (reference sequence). V was clipped by 4 bases and J by 4 bases, with 11 bases between them. CDR3 length equals 14 residues. The chain's CDR3 is CASSTGQVNEKLFF. The CDR3 DNA is TGTGCCAGCAGCACGGGACAAGTTAATGAAAAACTGTTTTTT.

The chain couples TRBV9 to TRBJ2-6, with D possibly matching TRBD2 (6 bases). Germline V gene lookup returns CDR1 SGDLS and CDR2 YYNGEE. CDR3 length: 15 amino acids. Trimming took off 2 bases at V and 2 bases at J, with 8 bases between the two ends. This chain's CDR3 is CASSVRGTGANVLTF. DNA for the CDR3: TGTGCCAGCAGCGTCCGGGGGACTGGGGCCAACGTCCTGACTTTC. Full variable domain (outside the CDR3, taken from reference TRBV9 and TRBJ2-6): DSGVTQTPKHLITATGQRVTLRCSPRSGDLSVYWYQQSLDQGLQFLIQYYNGEERAKGNILERFSAQQFPDLHSELNLSSLELGDSALYFCASSVRGTGANVLTFGAGSRLTVL.